The subject of this entry is one T cell receptor (beta chain). What it binds is unknown. Sequenced by immunoSEQ multiplex PCR; TCRdb stores in-frame clones only, minus some. Seen here are approximately 25,000 clones, about 83% observed once, and the top ten hold 20%. CDR3 size: 14 residues. Germline values: CDR1 LNHDA, CDR2 SQIVND (reference sequence). V was cut by 7 bases and J by 5 bases, with 15 bases left in between. These data are taken from a study of PD-1 blockade in mismatch repair-deficient tumors. The TCR-sequenced patients were a few responders to pembrolizumab. Whole-study findings and limits: After pembrolizumab, tumor-resident clones rose rapidly, then generally contracted before radiologic responses.

The sequence was collected from an adult with mismatch repair-deficient cancer. The J gene is TRBJ1-5, the V gene TRBV19; tentative D call: TRBD1 (6 bases). This specimen was peripheral blood, taken 12 weeks after starting pembrolizumab. CDR3 region: CASTTGRQDQPQHF. CDR3 in DNA: TGTGCCAGTACCACAGGGAGGCAAGATCAGCCCCAGCATTTT.